This T cell receptor (beta chain) was sequenced for a study of blood T cell repertoires in COVID-19. Profiling relied on immunoSEQ multiplex PCR, and the TCRdb table lists in-frame clones only, not all of them. The top ten hold roughly 12% of the sample, which has approximately 440,000 clones, roughly 88% seen once. The germline V gene encodes CDR1 LNHDA and CDR2 SQIVND (reference sequence). V was pared by 3 bases and J by 10 bases, with 5 bases of the junction left unmatched. The CDR3 consists of 14 residues. This rearrangement joins TRBV19 to TRBJ1-6; TRBD1 aligns across 8 bases. This receptor was identified in a woman between 45 and 60 years old with COVID-19, enrolled during active disease. What was sequenced was peripheral blood. The CDR3: CASSMDRVGSPLHF. For the CDR3, the DNA is TGTGCCAGTAGTATGGACAGGGTGGGATCACCCCTCCACTTT.